This T cell receptor beta chain was identified during a study of T cell responses to AZD1222 COVID-19 vaccine. Looked up from germline, CDR1 is SNHLY and CDR2 is FYNNEI. The V gene lost 3 bases and the J gene lost 4 bases, with 1 base spanning the gap. This CDR3 is built from 11 residues. The method was immunoSEQ multiplex PCR; TCRdb's version includes in-frame clones alone and lacks a portion of them. The repertoire holds roughly 100,000 clones, with approximately 93% as singletons. This clone occurred once. The antigen remains unidentified. Overall study results and limits: With dominance at 160-218 and 743-854, vaccine-associated CD4 TCRs spanned spike. After two AZD1222 doses, spike-specific TCR breadth and depth rose versus day 0.

It was second doses at about 4 or about 12 weeks that were pooled. The sample here was peripheral blood, taken 28 days after the second AZD1222 dose. The chain is built from TRBV2 and TRBJ2-1; D unclear. This receptor was identified in an adult who received the AZD1222 COVID-19 vaccine. In DNA form, the CDR3 reads TGTGCCAGCAGTGAGTACAATGAGCAGTTCTTC. Translating gives CASSEYNEQFF.